This TCR beta chain was recovered during a study of glioma-infiltrating T cells. CDR1 and CDR2 from the germline V gene are SGHRS and YFSETQ. V lost 0 bases and J lost 6, with 7 bases in between. The CDR3 has 14 residues. This clonotype appeared a few times. The antigen is undetermined. The iRepertoire nested amplicon-rescue multiplex PCR amplified TCR alpha and beta CDR3s from RNA. One-step reverse transcription and amplification started from about 100-400 ng of tissue mRNA or PBMC total RNA. TCRdb reprocessed the multiplex PCR reads via MiXCR and lists one record per CDR3 protein. The profile shows about 140,000 distinct CDR3 sequences, roughly two fifths of them singletons. Study conclusions and caveats: CDR3 overlap between tissue and blood was very small.

The chain uses TRBV5-1 and TRBJ1-6, with a possible D match to TRBD1 (5 bases). This clonotype was obtained from a human donor with low-grade glioma or glioblastoma, undergoing nonglioma brain surgery, or in good health (not recorded which). Sequencing was done on a sample of glioma tissue, nonneoplastic brain tissue, or PBMCs (not recorded which). CDR3 amino acids: CASSLGDGNSPLHF. The CDR3 DNA follows: TGCGCCAGCAGCTTGGGGGACGGTAATTCACCCCTCCACTTT.